This paragraph reports one T cell receptor (beta chain). This entry belongs to a study of T-cell reconstitution after alpha-beta-depleted transplantation in children. CDR3 size: 14 residues. V trimming: 5 bases; J trimming: 5 bases; junction bases outside the gene matches: 6. Looked up from germline, CDR1 is SGDLS and CDR2 is YYNGEE. The authors prepared the TCRbeta library with unique molecular identifiers. From the PCR reads, TCRdb called clonotypes with MiXCR, one entry per CDR3 protein. Counted here are about 370,000 distinct CDR3 sequences, roughly 20% occurring once; the ten biggest clones make up over 3.5%.

The chain couples TRBV9 to TRBJ2-7; 11 bases agree with TRBD2. Sequenced material: PBMCs from the stem cell graft donor, taken from the stem cell graft. This receptor was obtained from a human donor who donated a stem cell graft to a child with acute myeloid leukemia. This chain's CDR3 is CASRPGLAANEQYF. In nucleotides, the CDR3 is TGTGCCAGCAGGCCGGGACTAGCGGCGAACGAGCAGTACTTC.